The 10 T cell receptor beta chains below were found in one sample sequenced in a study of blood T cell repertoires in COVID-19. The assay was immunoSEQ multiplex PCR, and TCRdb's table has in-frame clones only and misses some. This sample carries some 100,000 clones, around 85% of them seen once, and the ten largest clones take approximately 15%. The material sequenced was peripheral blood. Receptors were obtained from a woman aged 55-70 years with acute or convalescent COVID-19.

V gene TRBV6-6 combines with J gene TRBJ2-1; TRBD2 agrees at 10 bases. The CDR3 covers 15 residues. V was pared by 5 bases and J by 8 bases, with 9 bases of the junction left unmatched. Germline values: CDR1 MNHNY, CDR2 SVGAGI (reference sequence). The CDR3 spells CASSLSSGGVYEQFF. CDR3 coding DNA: TGTGCCAGCAGTCTTTCCAGCGGGGGGGTGTATGAGCAGTTCTTC.

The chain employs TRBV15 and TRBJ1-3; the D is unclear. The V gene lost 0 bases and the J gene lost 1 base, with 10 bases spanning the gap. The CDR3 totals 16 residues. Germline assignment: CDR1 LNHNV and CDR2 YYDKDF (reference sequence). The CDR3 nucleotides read TGTGCCACCAGCAGAGACAGGACTAGGTCTGGAAACACCATATATTTT. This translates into CATSRDRTRSGNTIYF. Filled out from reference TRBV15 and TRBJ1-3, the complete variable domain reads DAMVIQNPRYQVTQFGKPVTLSCSQTLNHNVMYWYQQKSSQAPKLLFHYYDKDFNNEADTPDNFQSRRPNTSFCFLDIRSPGLGDTAMYLCATSRDRTRSGNTIYFGEGSWLTVV.

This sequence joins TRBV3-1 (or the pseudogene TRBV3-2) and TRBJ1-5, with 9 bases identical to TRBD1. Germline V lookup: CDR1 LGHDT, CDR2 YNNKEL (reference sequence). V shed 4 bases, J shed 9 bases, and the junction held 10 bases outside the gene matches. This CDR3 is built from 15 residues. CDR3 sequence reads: CASSRGQGLHAPQHF. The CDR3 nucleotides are TGTGCCAGCAGCCGAGGACAGGGGCTCCATGCGCCCCAGCATTTT.

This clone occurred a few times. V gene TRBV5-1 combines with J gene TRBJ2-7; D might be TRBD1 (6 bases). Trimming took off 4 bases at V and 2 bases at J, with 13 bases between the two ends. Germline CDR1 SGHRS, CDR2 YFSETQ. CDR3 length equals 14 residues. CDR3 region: CASSLDRMTYEQYF. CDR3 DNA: TGCGCCAGCAGCCTTGACAGGATGACCTACGAGCAGTACTTC.

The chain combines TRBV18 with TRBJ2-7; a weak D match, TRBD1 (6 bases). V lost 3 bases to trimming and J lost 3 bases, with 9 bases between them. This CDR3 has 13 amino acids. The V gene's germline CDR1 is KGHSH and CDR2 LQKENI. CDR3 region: CASSPGQSYEQYF. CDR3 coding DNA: TGTGCCAGCTCACCGGGACAAAGCTACGAGCAGTACTTC.

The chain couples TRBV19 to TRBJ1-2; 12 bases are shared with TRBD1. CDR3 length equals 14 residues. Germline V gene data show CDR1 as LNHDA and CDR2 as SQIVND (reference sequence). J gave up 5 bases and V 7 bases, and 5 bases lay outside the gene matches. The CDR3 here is CASTGTGGYYGYTF. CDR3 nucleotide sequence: TGTGCCAGTACTGGGACAGGGGGCTATTATGGCTACACCTTC.

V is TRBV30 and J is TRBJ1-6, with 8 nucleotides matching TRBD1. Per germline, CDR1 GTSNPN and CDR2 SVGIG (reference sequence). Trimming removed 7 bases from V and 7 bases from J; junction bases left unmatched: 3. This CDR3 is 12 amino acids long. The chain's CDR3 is CASRQGNSPLHF. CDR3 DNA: TGTGCCTCCCGACAGGGGAATTCACCCCTCCACTTT.

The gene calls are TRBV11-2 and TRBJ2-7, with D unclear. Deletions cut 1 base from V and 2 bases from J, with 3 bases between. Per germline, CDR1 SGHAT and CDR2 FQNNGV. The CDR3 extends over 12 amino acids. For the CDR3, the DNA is TGTGCCAGCAGCTTAGTTACCTACGAGCAGTACTTC. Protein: CASSLVTYEQYF.

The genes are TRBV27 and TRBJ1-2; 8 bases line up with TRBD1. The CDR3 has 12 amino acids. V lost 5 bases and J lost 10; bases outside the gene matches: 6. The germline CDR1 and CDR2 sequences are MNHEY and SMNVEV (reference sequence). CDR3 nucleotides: TGTGCCAGCAGTACCCGGACAGGGATCTACACCTTC. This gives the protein CASSTRTGIYTF.

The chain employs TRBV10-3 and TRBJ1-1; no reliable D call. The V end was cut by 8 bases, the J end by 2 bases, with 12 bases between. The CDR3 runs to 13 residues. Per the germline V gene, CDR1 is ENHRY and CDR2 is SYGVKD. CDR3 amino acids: CAISREQNTEAFF. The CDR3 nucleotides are TGTGCCATCTCCCGTGAGCAAAACACTGAAGCTTTCTTT.